The T cell receptor (beta chain) described here comes from a study of siplizumab effects on memory and regulatory T cells. Comments on this clone: Antigen: not known.

The study, taken as a whole, reports: Siplizumab produced a significant reduction in alloreactive sequences that were traceable to unstimulated CD4+ memory cells. Naive T cells looked more diverse than memory cells, and they looked like major contributors to the alloresponse.

Measured with immunoSEQ multiplex PCR; TCRdb has only the in-frame clones, and not every one. Of some 100,000 clones listed, 96% were seen once; the top ten hold 0.025% to 0.035%. CDR3 length: 18 residues. The V segment lost 1 base and the J segment 0 bases; nucleotides outside the gene matches: 9. Germline V lookup: CDR1 LNHNV, CDR2 YYDKDF (reference sequence). The TCR comes from a human donor in good health. The J gene is TRBJ2-7, the V gene TRBV15; TRBD2 matches at 10 bases. Sample: naive CD4+ T cells sorted from blood. This CDR3 is CATSRVRTSGVRSYEQYF. In DNA, the CDR3 is TGTGCCACCAGCAGAGTTCGTACTAGCGGGGTTCGCTCCTACGAGCAGTACTTC.